These 18 T cell receptor beta chains originate from one sample sequenced in a study of blood T cell repertoires in COVID-19. Sequenced by immunoSEQ multiplex PCR; TCRdb stores in-frame clones only, minus some. This sample has around 500,000 clones; 70% to 90% occur once, and the top ten carry roughly 8.5%. Specimen: PBMCs or T cells enriched from blood (not recorded which). The source is a woman between 55 and 75 years old who had recovered from COVID-19.

As regards this clone: Additional DNA sequences in this sample encode the identical CDR3. The chain has TRBV24-1 and TRBJ2-2; TRBD1 matches 8 bases. CDR3 length: 17 residues. Looked up from germline, CDR1 is KGHDR and CDR2 is SFDVKD. The V and J ends lost 4 bases and 1 base, in that order; junction bases with no gene match: 7. In DNA, the CDR3 is TGTGCCACCAGTGACCCGAGTGGGACAGGGAACACCGGGGAGCTGTTTTTT. This gives the protein CATSDPSGTGNTGELFF.

The chain uses TRBV4-1 and TRBJ2-1, with D possibly TRBD1 on 6 matching bases. The V gene's germline CDR1 is MGHRA and CDR2 YSYEKL. Trimming removed 2 bases from V and 1 base from J, with 15 bases in between. The CDR3 is 17 residues long. CDR3 region: CASSQLRTVKSYNEQFF. CDR3 DNA sequence: TGCGCCAGCAGCCAACTTCGGACAGTTAAGTCCTACAATGAGCAGTTCTTC.

V gene TRBV29-1 combines with J gene TRBJ2-5, with 9 bases identical to TRBD2. With 6 bases clipped from V and 5 bases from J, the junction kept 10 bases outside the gene matches. CDR3 length: 14 amino acids. CDR1 is SQVTM and CDR2 is ANQGSEA in the germline V gene. Written as DNA, the CDR3 is TGCAGCGTCCCGGGGGCGGGGGGGCTGGAGACCCAGTACTTC. Translated: CSVPGAGGLETQYF.

The rearrangement uses TRBV24-1 and TRBJ2-7; the D gene is possibly TRBD1 (6 bases). The V gene's germline CDR1 is KGHDR and CDR2 SFDVKD. CDR3 length: 16 residues. Deletions cut 3 bases from V and 2 bases from J, with 16 bases between. The CDR3 sequence is CATSDQAEDRPYEQYF. CDR3 coding DNA: TGTGCCACCAGTGATCAAGCCGAGGACAGACCCTACGAGCAGTACTTC.

The chain carries TRBV24-1 and TRBJ2-3, with TRBD2 identical over 12 bases. J lost 2 bases, V lost 4 bases, and 6 bases had no gene match. Germline loops: CDR1 KGHDR, CDR2 SFDVKD. The CDR3 contains 17 residues. The CDR3 region is CATSDKTSGGFTDTQYF. CDR3 coding DNA: TGTGCCACCAGTGACAAGACTAGCGGGGGATTCACAGATACGCAGTATTTT.

This chain links TRBV18 with TRBJ1-1; 8 nucleotides line up with TRBD1. CDR1 is KGHSH and CDR2 is LQKENI in the germline V gene. This CDR3 contains 13 residues. V was pared by 6 bases and J by 5 bases, with 5 bases of the junction left unmatched. The CDR3 loop reads CASSQGAQTEAFF. In nucleotides, the CDR3 is TGTGCCAGCTCTCAGGGGGCTCAGACTGAAGCTTTCTTT.

The J gene is TRBJ1-5, the V gene TRBV28; maybe TRBD1 (5 bases). CDR3 length equals 15 residues. Germline CDR1 reads MDHEN; CDR2 reads SYDVKM. Trimming removed 6 bases at V and 10 bases at J, with 22 bases between. The CDR3 sequence is CASSPRQGLISPQHF. For the CDR3, the DNA is TGTGCCAGCAGCCCCCGGCAGGGTCTAATCAGCCCCCAGCATTTT.

CDR3 sequence reads: CASSPRMAFASPLHF. The DNA for the CDR3 is TGCGCCAGCAGCCCACGTATGGCATTTGCTTCACCCCTCCACTTT. The chain carries TRBV4-1 and TRBJ1-6, with D uncertain. Trimming stripped 4 bases from V and 9 bases from J, with 16 bases between. CDR3 length equals 15 residues. From germline, CDR1 is MGHRA and CDR2 YSYEKL.

The chain uses TRBV2 and TRBJ2-3; TRBD1 might be the D (6 bases). Germline V gene lookup returns CDR1 SNHLY and CDR2 FYNNEI. Trimming stripped 6 bases from V and 2 bases from J, with 12 bases between. The CDR3 runs to 14 residues. This chain's CDR3 is CASRQQGITDTQYF. In DNA form, the CDR3 reads TGTGCCAGCAGGCAACAGGGAATCACAGATACGCAGTATTTT. Based on the CDR3 plus reference TRBV2 and TRBJ2-3, the full variable domain is EPEVTQTPSHQVTQMGQEVILRCVPISNHLYFYWYRQILGQKVEFLVSFYNNEISEKSEIFDDQFSVERPDGSNFTLKIRSTKLEDSAMYFCASRQQGITDTQYFGPGTRLTVL.

This clone was recorded once. The rearrangement links TRBV5-4 to TRBJ2-1, with TRBD2 identical over 9 bases. The CDR3 contains 15 residues. V was clipped by 2 bases and J by 7 bases; unmatched bases: 7. Germline CDR1 reads SGHNT; CDR2 reads YYREEE (reference sequence). The CDR3 spells CASSLIAGETNEQFF. In nucleotides, the CDR3 is TGTGCCAGCAGCTTAATAGCGGGGGAAACGAATGAGCAGTTCTTC.

The chain employs TRBV5-5 and TRBJ1-2; D is uncertain. V was clipped by 1 base and J by 6 bases, with 10 bases between them. The CDR3 consists of 13 residues. The V gene's germline CDR1 is SGHKS and CDR2 YYEKEE (reference sequence). The CDR3 sequence is CASSLSSLDGYTF. CDR3 DNA: TGTGCCAGCAGCTTGTCCAGTCTGGATGGCTACACCTTC.

This chain links TRBV5-1 with TRBJ2-1; TRBD2 agrees at 12 bases. V trimming: 3 bases; J trimming: 6 bases; junction bases outside the gene matches: 1. Per the germline V gene, CDR1 is SGHRS and CDR2 is YFSETQ. The CDR3 sequence is 14 residues long. The CDR3 reads CASSWGLAGNEQFF. CDR3 sequence (DNA): TGCGCCAGCAGCTGGGGACTAGCGGGCAATGAGCAGTTCTTC.

The CDR3 coding sequence is TGTGCCACCAGCAGGACTAGCGGGGGAGGTAATGAGCAGTTCTTC. Its translation: CATSRTSGGGNEQFF. This chain links TRBV15 with TRBJ2-1; 12 bases are a match to TRBD2. Germline V gene data show CDR1 as LNHNV and CDR2 as YYDKDF (reference sequence). The CDR3 contains 15 residues. V dropped 3 bases and J dropped 7; count of bases not matched to a gene: 4.

This chain uses TRBV10-3 with TRBJ1-1; D unresolved. The CDR3 contains 15 residues. Germline values: CDR1 ENHRY, CDR2 SYGVKD. V lost 1 base and J lost 1, with 10 bases in between. DNA for the CDR3: TGTGCCATCAGTGAGTTAGGAACGGGGAACACTGAAGCTTTCTTT. The encoded protein is CAISELGTGNTEAFF.

This chain uses TRBV6-5 with TRBJ1-6; D not resolved. CDR1 MNHEY and CDR2 SVGAGI come from the germline V gene. V lost 8 bases, J lost 12 bases, and 17 bases lay in between. The CDR3 sequence is 13 residues long. This chain's CDR3 is CASLERNQEPLHF. As DNA, the CDR3 is TGTGCCAGCCTCGAAAGGAATCAGGAACCCCTCCACTTT.

This clone was seen a single time. The genes are TRBV4-2 and TRBJ2-3; D is perhaps TRBD1 (6 bases). The CDR3 consists of 17 residues. V lost 1 base, J lost 3 bases, and 17 bases lay in between. CDR1 and CDR2 from the germline V gene are LGHNA and YNFKEQ. The chain's CDR3 is CASSQAHGDTFTDTQYF. The CDR3, as DNA: TGTGCCAGCAGCCAAGCTCACGGGGACACCTTTACAGATACGCAGTATTTT.

In its sample, this clone was seen once. The chain employs TRBV6-5 and TRBJ1-1; the D is unclear. V shed 11 bases and J shed 5 bases, with 18 bases lying between them. Germline assignment: CDR1 MNHEY and CDR2 SVGAGI. The CDR3 has 13 amino acids. CDR3: CAARAVAGTEAFF. CDR3 nucleotide sequence: TGTGCCGCCCGAGCCGTGGCGGGAACTGAAGCTTTCTTT.

The chain is built from TRBV18 and TRBJ2-7; perhaps TRBD1 as D (6 bases). The CDR3 spans 14 residues. Trimming removed 3 bases at V and 0 bases at J, with 9 bases between. Germline lookup yields CDR1 KGHSH and CDR2 LQKENI. In DNA form, the CDR3 reads TGTGCCAGCTCACCGGGGGCAATCTCCTACGAGCAGTACGTC. This encodes CASSPGAISYEQYV.